Following are 7 T cell receptor beta chains from one sample sequenced in a study of T cells after yellow fever vaccination. TCRdb reprocessed the 5' RACE reads with MiXCR, giving one entry per CDR3 protein. The sample has 13,000 to 15,000 distinct CDR3 sequences, approximately 7% seen once; the top ten hold roughly 1.5%. Sequencing used PBMCs, either bulk or a sorted T-cell subset (CD4+, CD8+, memory, or dextramer-sorted; not recorded which), obtained on the day of the yellow fever booster vaccination. The receptors derive from a man in his late teens or twenties who received the YFV17D yellow fever vaccine.

This rearrangement joins TRBV4-1 to TRBJ1-3, with 10 bases identical to TRBD1. Germline loops: CDR1 MGHRA, CDR2 YSYEKL. The V and J ends lost 4 bases and 2 bases, in that order; junction bases with no gene match: 2. The CDR3 consists of 15 residues. The CDR3 sequence: CASSPGQGTGNTIYF. CDR3 DNA sequence: TGCGCCAGCAGCCCGGGACAGGGGACTGGAAACACCATATATTTT.

Within the sample, this clonotype is medium-sized. The rearrangement links TRBV15 to TRBJ1-3; possibly TRBD1 for D (5 bases). Germline CDR1 and CDR2: LNHNV and YYDKDF (reference sequence). The ends were cut back, 0 bases at V and 2 bases at J, with 8 bases in the middle. The CDR3 extends over 15 amino acids. Written as DNA, the CDR3 is TGTGCCACCAGCAGAGATTGGGGCCCTGGAAACACCATATATTTT. Translating gives CATSRDWGPGNTIYF.

The table lists this clonotype with many counts. An end of the junction does not agree with germline; a read error may underlie this. The rearrangement uses TRBV3-1 and TRBJ1-1; maybe TRBD1 (5 bases). There are 14 residues in the CDR3. Germline-derived CDR1 and CDR2 are LGHDT and YNNKEL (reference sequence). The CDR3 spells CASSLRGRNAEAFF. CDR3 nucleotides: TGTGCCAGCAGCCTCCGGGGCCGGAACGCTGAAGCTTTCTTT.

This clonotype counts as medium-sized (0.01 to 0.1%). This chain connects TRBV27 to TRBJ1-1; D remains unclear. Looked up from germline, CDR1 is MNHEY and CDR2 is SMNVEV (reference sequence). Trimming removed 7 bases at V and 0 bases at J, with 12 bases between. The CDR3 has 14 residues. The CDR3 bases are TGTGCCAGCAAGAAGGGCTTTTTGAACACTGAAGCTTTCTTT. Its translation is CASKKGFLNTEAFF.

By share, this clonotype ranks as medium-sized. The genes are TRBV18 and TRBJ1-1, with D unresolved. The V end lost 5 bases, the J end lost 1 base, and 8 bases lay between the germline ends. The CDR3 consists of 13 residues. Germline V lookup: CDR1 KGHSH, CDR2 LQKENI. The CDR3 spells CASSDQANTEAFF. CDR3 bases: TGTGCCAGCTCAGACCAGGCGAACACTGAAGCTTTCTTT.

Note on this clonotype: This could be a read error, since a much larger clone is one nucleotide away. This chain joins TRBV5-1 and TRBJ1-4; D is uncertain. CDR3 length equals 14 residues. The V gene's germline CDR1 is SGHRS and CDR2 YFSETQ. The CDR3: CASSLDPTGEKLSF. In nucleotides, the CDR3 is TGCGCCAGCAGCTTGGACCCCACGGGTGAAAAACTGTCTTTT.

This clonotype has ten or more counts. The rearrangement links TRBV7-8 to TRBJ1-2; 8 bases are shared with TRBD1. The trim removed 5 bases at V and 8 bases at J, leaving 7 bases unmatched. The germline V gene has CDR1 SGHVS and CDR2 FQNEAQ. CDR3 length: 13 residues. CDR3: CASSPDRVHGYTF. CDR3 sequence (DNA): TGTGCCAGCAGCCCGGACAGGGTTCACGGCTACACCTTC.